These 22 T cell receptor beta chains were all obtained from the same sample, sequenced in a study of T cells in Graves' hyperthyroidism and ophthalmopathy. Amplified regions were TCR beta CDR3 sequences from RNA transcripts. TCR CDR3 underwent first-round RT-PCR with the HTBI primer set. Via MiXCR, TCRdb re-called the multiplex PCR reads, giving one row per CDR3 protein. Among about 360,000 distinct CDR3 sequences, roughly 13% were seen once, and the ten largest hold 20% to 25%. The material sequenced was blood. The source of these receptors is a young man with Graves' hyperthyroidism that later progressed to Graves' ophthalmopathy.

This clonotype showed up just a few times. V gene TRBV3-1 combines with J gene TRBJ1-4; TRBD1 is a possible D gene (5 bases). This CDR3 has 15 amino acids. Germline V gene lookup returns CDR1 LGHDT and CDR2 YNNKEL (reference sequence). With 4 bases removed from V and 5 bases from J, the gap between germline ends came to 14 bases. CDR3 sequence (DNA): TGTGCCAGCAGCCCCTGGGTAGGGGCCAATGAAAAACTGTTTTTT. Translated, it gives CASSPWVGANEKLFF.

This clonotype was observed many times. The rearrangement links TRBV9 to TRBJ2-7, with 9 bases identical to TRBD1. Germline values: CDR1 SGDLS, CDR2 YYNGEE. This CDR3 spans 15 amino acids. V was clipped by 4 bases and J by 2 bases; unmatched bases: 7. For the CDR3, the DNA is TGTGCCAGCAGCCTGACCGGGACAGGGCCCTACGAGCAGTACTTC. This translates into CASSLTGTGPYEQYF. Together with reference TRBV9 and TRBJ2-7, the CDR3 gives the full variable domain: DSGVTQTPKHLITATGQRVTLRCSPRSGDLSVYWYQQSLDQGLQFLIQYYNGEERAKGNILERFSAQQFPDLHSELNLSSLELGDSALYFCASSLTGTGPYEQYFGPGTRLTVT.

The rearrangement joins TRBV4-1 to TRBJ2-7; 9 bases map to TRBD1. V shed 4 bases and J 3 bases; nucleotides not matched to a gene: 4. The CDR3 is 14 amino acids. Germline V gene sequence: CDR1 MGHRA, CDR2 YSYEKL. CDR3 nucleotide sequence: TGCGCCAGCAGCCCGATGGGACAGGGCTACGAGCAGTACTTC. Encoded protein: CASSPMGQGYEQYF.

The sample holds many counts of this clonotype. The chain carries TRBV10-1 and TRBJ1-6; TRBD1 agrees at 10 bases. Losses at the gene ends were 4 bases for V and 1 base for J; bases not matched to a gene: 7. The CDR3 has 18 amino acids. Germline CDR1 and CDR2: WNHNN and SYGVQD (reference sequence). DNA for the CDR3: TGCGCCAGCAGTGTTCCCCGACAGGGGGCTTCCTATAATTCACCCCTCCACTTT. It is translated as CASSVPRQGASYNSPLHF.

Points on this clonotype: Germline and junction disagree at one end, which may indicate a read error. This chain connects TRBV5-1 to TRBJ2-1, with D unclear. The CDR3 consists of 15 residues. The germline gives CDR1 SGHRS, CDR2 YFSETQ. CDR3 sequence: CASSLHLSSYNEQFF. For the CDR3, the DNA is TGTGCCAGCAGCTTGCACCTTAGCTCCTACAATGAGCAGTTCTTC.

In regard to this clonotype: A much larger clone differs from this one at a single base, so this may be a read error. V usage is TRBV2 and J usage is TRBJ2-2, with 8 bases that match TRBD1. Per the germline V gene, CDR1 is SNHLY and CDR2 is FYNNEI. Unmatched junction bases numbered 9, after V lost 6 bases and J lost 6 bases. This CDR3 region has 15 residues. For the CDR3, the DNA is TGTGCCAGCAGGGCCAGGGGGCGCGGGGCCGGGGAGCTGTTTTTT. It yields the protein CASRARGRGAGELFF. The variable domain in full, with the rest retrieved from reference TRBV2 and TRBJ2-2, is EPEVTQTPSHQVTQMGQEVILRCVPISNHLYFYWYRQILGQKVEFLVSFYNNEISEKSEIFDDQFSVERPDGSNFTLKIRSTKLEDSAMYFCASRARGRGAGELFFGEGSRLTVL.

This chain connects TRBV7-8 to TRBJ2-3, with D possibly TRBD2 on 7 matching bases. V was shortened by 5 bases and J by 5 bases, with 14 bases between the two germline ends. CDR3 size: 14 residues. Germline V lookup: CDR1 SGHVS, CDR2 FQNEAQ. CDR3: CASSHGGPIDTQYF. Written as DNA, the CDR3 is TGTGCCAGCAGCCACGGGGGGCCAATAGATACGCAGTATTTT.

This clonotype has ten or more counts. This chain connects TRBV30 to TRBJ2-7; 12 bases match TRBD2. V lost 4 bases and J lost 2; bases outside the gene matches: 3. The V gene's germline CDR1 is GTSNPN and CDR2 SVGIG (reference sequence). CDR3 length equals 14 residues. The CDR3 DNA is TGTGCCTGGACGGGACTAGCGGGTCCCTACGAGCAGTACTTC. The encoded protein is CAWTGLAGPYEQYF.

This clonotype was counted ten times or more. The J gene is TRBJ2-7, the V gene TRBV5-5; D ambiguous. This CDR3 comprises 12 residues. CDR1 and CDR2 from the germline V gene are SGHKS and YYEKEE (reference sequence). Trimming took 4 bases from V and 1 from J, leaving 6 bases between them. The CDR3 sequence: CASSHISYEQYF. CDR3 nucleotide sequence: TGTGCCAGCAGCCACATATCCTACGAGCAGTACTTC.

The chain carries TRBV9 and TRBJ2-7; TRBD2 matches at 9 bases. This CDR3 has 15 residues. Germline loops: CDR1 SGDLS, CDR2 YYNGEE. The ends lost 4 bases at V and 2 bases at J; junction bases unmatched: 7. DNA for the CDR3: TGTGCCAGCAGCTCCGGGGTAGCGGGGGCCTACGAGCAGTACTTC. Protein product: CASSSGVAGAYEQYF.

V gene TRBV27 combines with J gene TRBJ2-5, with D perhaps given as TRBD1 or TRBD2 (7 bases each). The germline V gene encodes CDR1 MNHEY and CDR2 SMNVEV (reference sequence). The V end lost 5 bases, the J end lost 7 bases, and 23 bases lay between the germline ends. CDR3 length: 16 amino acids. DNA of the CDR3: TGTGCCAGCAGTCCCCCACCGACAGGGAGGGGGGCGACCCAGTACTTC. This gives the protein CASSPPPTGRGATQYF.

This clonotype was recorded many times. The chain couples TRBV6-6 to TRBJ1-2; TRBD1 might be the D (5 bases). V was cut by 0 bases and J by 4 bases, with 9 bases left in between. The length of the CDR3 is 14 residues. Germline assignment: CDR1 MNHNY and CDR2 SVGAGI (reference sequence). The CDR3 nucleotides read TGTGCCAGCAGTTACTCGCCGGGGGTCTATGGCTACACCTTC. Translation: CASSYSPGVYGYTF.

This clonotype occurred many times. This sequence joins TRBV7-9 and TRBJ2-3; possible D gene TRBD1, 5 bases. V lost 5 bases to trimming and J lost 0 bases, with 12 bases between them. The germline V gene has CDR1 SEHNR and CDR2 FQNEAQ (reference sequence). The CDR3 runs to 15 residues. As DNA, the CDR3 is TGTGCCAGCAGCCAACAGGTTCCTAGCACAGATACGCAGTATTTT. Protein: CASSQQVPSTDTQYF.

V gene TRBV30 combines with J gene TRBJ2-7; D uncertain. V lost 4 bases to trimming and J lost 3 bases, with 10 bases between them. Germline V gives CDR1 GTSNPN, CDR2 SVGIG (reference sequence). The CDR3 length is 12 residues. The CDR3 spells CAWNRDNYEQYF. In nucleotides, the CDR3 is TGTGCCTGGAACAGAGACAACTACGAGCAGTACTTC.

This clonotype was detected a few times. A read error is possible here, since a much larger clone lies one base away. CDR3 loop: CASSPVSGNYGYAF. CDR3 nucleotide sequence: TGTGCCAGCTCACCGGTTTCCGGGAACTATGGCTACGCCTTC. The gene calls are TRBV18 and TRBJ1-2; D call uncertain. CDR3 length: 14 residues. Germline CDR1 reads KGHSH; CDR2 reads LQKENI. Variable domain in full (rest from reference TRBV18 and TRBJ1-2): NAGVMQNPRHLVRRRGQEARLRCSPMKGHSHVYWYRQLPEEGLKFMVYLQKENIIDESGMPKERFSAEFPKEGPSILRIQQVVRGDSAAYFCASSPVSGNYGYAFGSGTRLTVV.

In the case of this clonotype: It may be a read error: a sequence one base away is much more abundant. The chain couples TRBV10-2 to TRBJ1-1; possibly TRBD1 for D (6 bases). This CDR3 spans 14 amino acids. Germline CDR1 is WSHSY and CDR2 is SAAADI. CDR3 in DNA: TGCGCCAGCAGTGATACAGGGCGATACACTGAAGCTTCCTTT. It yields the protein CASSDTGRYTEASF.

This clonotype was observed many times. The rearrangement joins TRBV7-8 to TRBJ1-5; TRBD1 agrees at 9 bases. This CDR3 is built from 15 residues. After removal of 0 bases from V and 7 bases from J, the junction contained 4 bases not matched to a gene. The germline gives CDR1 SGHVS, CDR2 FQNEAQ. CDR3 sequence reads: CASSLALGQGQPQHF. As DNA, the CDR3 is TGTGCCAGCAGCTTAGCGTTAGGACAGGGGCAGCCCCAGCATTTT.

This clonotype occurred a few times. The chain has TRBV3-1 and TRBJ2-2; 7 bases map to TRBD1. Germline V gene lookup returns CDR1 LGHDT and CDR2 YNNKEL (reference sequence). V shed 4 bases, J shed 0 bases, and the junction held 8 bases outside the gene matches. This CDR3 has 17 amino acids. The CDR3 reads CASSLDHQGANTGELFF. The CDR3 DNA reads TGTGCCAGCAGCCTTGATCACCAGGGGGCGAACACCGGGGAGCTGTTTTTT. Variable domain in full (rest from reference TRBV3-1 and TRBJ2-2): DTAVSQTPKYLVTQMGNDKSIKCEQNLGHDTMYWYKQDSKKFLKIMFSYNNKELIINETVPNRFSPKSPDKAHLNLHINSLELGDSAVYFCASSLDHQGANTGELFFGEGSRLTVL.

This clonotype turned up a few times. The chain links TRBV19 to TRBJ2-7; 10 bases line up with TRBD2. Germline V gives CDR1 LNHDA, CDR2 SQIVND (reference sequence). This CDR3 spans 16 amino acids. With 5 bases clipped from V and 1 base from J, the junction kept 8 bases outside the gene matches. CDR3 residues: CASSARTSGASYEQYF. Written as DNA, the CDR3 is TGTGCCAGTAGTGCCCGAACTAGCGGGGCTTCCTACGAGCAGTACTTC.

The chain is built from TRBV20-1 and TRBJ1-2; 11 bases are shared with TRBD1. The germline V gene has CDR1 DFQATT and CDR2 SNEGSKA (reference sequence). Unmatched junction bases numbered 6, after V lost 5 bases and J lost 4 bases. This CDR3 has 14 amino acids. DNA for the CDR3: TGCAGTGCTTACGGGACAGGGGGGGGCTATGGCTACACCTTC. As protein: CSAYGTGGGYGYTF.

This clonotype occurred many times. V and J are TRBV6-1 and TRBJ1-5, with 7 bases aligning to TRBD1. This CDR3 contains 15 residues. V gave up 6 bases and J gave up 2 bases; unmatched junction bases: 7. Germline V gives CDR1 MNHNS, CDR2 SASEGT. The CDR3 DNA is TGTGCCAGCAGGATTAACAGGGGCCGCAATCAGCCCCAGCATTTT. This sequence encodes CASRINRGRNQPQHF.

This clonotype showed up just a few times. The CDR3 DNA follows: TGTGCCAGCATCCCCGCGAGGCGGGCATCTGGAAACACCATATATTTT. It specifies CASIPARRASGNTIYF. The chain carries TRBV27 and TRBJ1-3; no firm D call. V lost 7 bases and J lost 1, with 17 bases in between. Per the germline V gene, CDR1 is MNHEY and CDR2 is SMNVEV (reference sequence). The CDR3 extends over 16 amino acids.